The rows below give T cell receptor beta chains drawn from one sample of a study of T cell responses to AZD1222 COVID-19 vaccine. Repertoires were generated with immunoSEQ multiplex PCR, while TCRdb's copy carries only in-frame clones and drops some. This sample has about 150,000 clones, with approximately 87% found just once. Sequenced material: peripheral blood, taken on day 0 of MenACWY control vaccination. The receptors shown here come from an adult in good health. The CDR3 runs from the conserved cysteine through the conserved F or W. The D gene is left open where the match is weak. Only part of the rows carry a size: once, few, many, or a class if the clone is expanded.

V	size	J	D	CDR3	DNA
TRBV30	-	TRBJ2-5	-	CAWSKRRGETQYF	TGTGCCTGGAGTAAAAGGAGGGGAGAGACCCAGTACTTC
TRBV6-6	-	TRBJ2-1	-	CASRKPTENNEQFF	TGTGCCAGCAGGAAACCGACAGAGAACAATGAGCAGTTCTTC
TRBV6-5	-	TRBJ2-1	-	CASSLDLASSYNEQFF	TGTGCCAGCAGTTTAGATCTAGCGAGCTCCTACAATGAGCAGTTCTTC
TRBV27	-	TRBJ1-5	-	CASSLKPGNQPQHF	TGTGCCAGCAGTTTAAAACCGGGTAATCAGCCCCAGCATTTT
TRBV6-5	-	TRBJ2-2	-	CASGVESGYGELFF	TGTGCCAGCGGGGTGGAGAGCGGATACGGGGAGCTGTTTTTT
TRBV5-4	-	TRBJ2-5	TRBD1	CASSHRTQGARETQYF	TGTGCCAGCAGCCACAGGACACAGGGGGCTCGGGAGACCCAGTACTTC
TRBV24-1	-	TRBJ1-2	-	CATSDPDQGRWGYTF	TGCGCCACCAGTGATCCTGATCAGGGTAGATGGGGCTACACCTTC
TRBV11-3	-	TRBJ2-1	TRBD2	CASRTSDYNEQFF	TGTGCCAGCCGGACTAGCGACTACAATGAGCAGTTCTTC
TRBV5-5	-	TRBJ1-4	-	CASSREGAGMSNEKLFF	TGTGCCAGCAGCCGGGAGGGTGCAGGGATGTCTAATGAAAAACTGTTTTTT
TRBV3-1/TRBV3-2	-	TRBJ2-1	TRBD2	CASKTGVAGDYEQFF	TGTGCCAGCAAAACGGGGGTAGCGGGGGACTATGAGCAGTTCTTC
TRBV5-4	-	TRBJ1-6	-	CASSLGQENSPLHF	TGTGCCAGCAGCTTGGGGCAGGAGAATTCACCCCTCCACTTT
TRBV6-5	-	TRBJ2-1	-	CASTVDYSYNEQFF	TGTGCCAGCACCGTAGACTACTCCTACAATGAGCAGTTCTTC
TRBV9	-	TRBJ1-1	TRBD1	CASSVRTGGGDTEAFF	TGTGCCAGCAGCGTAAGAACAGGGGGCGGGGATACTGAAGCTTTCTTT
TRBV19	-	TRBJ1-4	-	CASSMSHEKLFF	TGTGCCAGTAGTATGAGTCATGAAAAACTGTTTTTT
TRBV4-2	-	TRBJ1-1	TRBD1	CASSLTRGQDTEAFF	TGTGCCAGCAGCCTCACCAGGGGGCAGGACACTGAAGCTTTCTTT
TRBV30	-	TRBJ2-1	-	CAWRGGAFNYEQFF	TGTGCCTGGAGAGGGGGGGCCTTCAACTATGAGCAGTTCTTC
TRBV5-1	-	TRBJ2-7	-	CASSLVPPVDEQYF	TGCGCCAGCAGCTTGGTTCCCCCGGTTGACGAGCAGTACTTC
TRBV6-1	once	TRBJ2-1	-	CASSEVSFRGIYNEQFF	TGTGCCAGCAGTGAAGTAAGTTTTCGGGGTATTTACAATGAGCAGTTCTTC
TRBV3-1/TRBV3-2	once	TRBJ1-1	-	CASSQERWGGTYTEAFF	TGTGCCAGCAGCCAAGAGCGCTGGGGGGGGACCTACACTGAAGCTTTCTTT
TRBV6-1	-	TRBJ1-5	-	CASSEDQPQHF	TGTGCCAGCAGTGAAGATCAGCCCCAGCATTTT
TRBV5-4	-	TRBJ2-1	TRBD1	CASSTTGYNEQFF	TGTGCCAGCAGCACGACAGGGTACAATGAGCAGTTCTTC
TRBV4-1	-	TRBJ2-4	TRBD1	CASSQDPGQGGGNIQYF	TGCGCCAGCAGCCAAGATCCGGGACAGGGGGGAGGGAACATTCAGTACTTC
TRBV28	-	TRBJ2-5	-	CASSLWRETQYF	TGTGCCAGCAGTTTGTGGCGAGAGACCCAGTACTTC
TRBV6-5	-	TRBJ2-5	-	CASSPTSETQYF	TGTGCCAGCAGTCCCACCAGTGAGACCCAGTACTTC
TRBV6-5	few	TRBJ1-5	-	CASSSGNQPQHF	TGTGCCAGCAGTTCTGGCAATCAGCCCCAGCATTTT
TRBV7-2	once	TRBJ1-1	-	CASTLRGRTEAFF	TGTGCCAGCACCCTTCGGGGGAGGACTGAAGCTTTCTTT
TRBV6-5	-	TRBJ1-2	-	CASSSGPGGYTF	TGTGCCAGCAGTTCAGGACCCGGGGGCTACACCTTC
TRBV6-5	-	TRBJ2-1	-	CASIAREAGYNEQFF	TGTGCCAGCATCGCGAGGGAGGCCGGATACAATGAGCAGTTCTTC
TRBV20-1	-	TRBJ2-7	TRBD2	CSASSSAGGTYEQYF	TGCAGTGCTAGTTCTTCCGCGGGAGGGACCTACGAGCAGTACTTC
TRBV4-2	-	TRBJ2-3	TRBD2	CASSSSLAGQDTQYF	TGTGCCAGCAGCTCATCACTAGCGGGCCAAGATACGCAGTATTTT
TRBV3-1/TRBV3-2	-	TRBJ1-4	-	CASSQGSIGGYDEKLFF	TGTGCCAGCAGCCAAGGTTCAATCGGGGGGTATGATGAAAAACTGTTTTTT
TRBV11-2	-	TRBJ2-5	TRBD2	CASSLRGLAGGPPQYF	TGTGCCAGCAGCTTAAGGGGACTAGCGGGGGGACCTCCCCAGTACTTC
TRBV12-5	-	TRBJ2-7	-	CASGAGYGNEQYF	TGTGCTAGTGGAGCTGGCTACGGGAACGAGCAGTACTTC
TRBV3-1/TRBV3-2	-	TRBJ1-6	-	CASSQEVGSPLHF	TGTGCCAGCAGCCAAGAAGTTGGATCACCCCTCCACTTT